The 23 T cell receptor beta chains below all came from one sample that was sequenced in a study of CD8 T cells in ankylosing spondylitis. TCRdb itself ran the 5' RACE reads through MiXCR, one entry per CDR3 protein. Seen here are about 140,000 distinct CDR3 sequences, roughly 8.4% observed once, and the top ten hold roughly 7.2%. Sequencing was carried out using synovial fluid, either unsorted or a sorted T cell fraction (not recorded which). The origin of the receptors is a male donor with ankylosing spondylitis.

For this clonotype: A much larger clone sits a single nucleotide away, making a read error possible. The chain couples TRBV7-9 to TRBJ2-7; D unclear. CDR1 is SEHNR and CDR2 is FQNEAQ in the germline V gene (reference sequence). CDR3 size: 12 residues. The CDR3 DNA is TGTGCCAGCAGCTTCGTAAACTACGATCAGTACTTC. As protein: CASSFVNYDQYF.

The chain has TRBV2 and TRBJ2-3, with D uncertain. Germline CDR1 reads SNHLY; CDR2 reads FYNNEI. V was trimmed by 7 bases and J by 5 bases, leaving 13 bases between them. The CDR3 has 13 amino acids. In DNA form, the CDR3 reads TGTGCCAGCACACCTGATTTAGGAGATACGCAGTATTTT. Its translation: CASTPDLGDTQYF.

This clonotype came up many times. A read error may account for a junction end that differs from germline. The rearrangement uses TRBV7-9 and TRBJ1-3; no definite D call. CDR3 length: 15 amino acids. The V gene's germline CDR1 is SEHNR and CDR2 FQNEAQ (reference sequence). The CDR3 DNA reads as TGTGCCAGCAGTTATGATACTTACTCTGGAAACACCATTTATTTT. This encodes CASSYDTYSGNTIYF.

The chain joins TRBV20-1 to TRBJ2-3; TRBD2 is a possible D gene (6 bases). There are 13 residues in the CDR3. Per the germline V gene, CDR1 is DFQATT and CDR2 is SNEGSKA (reference sequence). The germline V and J ends were trimmed by 0 bases and 5 bases, with 9 bases remaining between them. The CDR3 sequence: CSAREISGDTQYF. In DNA, the CDR3 is TGCAGTGCTAGAGAGATTAGCGGAGATACGCAGTATTTT.

This clonotype was seen many times. This chain joins TRBV12-3 or TRBV12-4 and TRBJ1-1; 8 nucleotides align to TRBD1. The CDR3 totals 16 residues. V dropped 4 bases and J dropped 5; count of bases not matched to a gene: 12. The CDR3 region has the DNA TGTGCCAGCAGTTCCGGACAGGGCTTTTCTAGAACTGAAGCTTTCTTT. It translates to CASSSGQGFSRTEAFF.

This chain joins TRBV10-3 and TRBJ1-5; TRBD1 might be the D (5 bases). The CDR3 spans 13 residues. In germline, CDR1 is ENHRY, CDR2 SYGVKD. V lost 4 bases and J lost 5, with 9 bases in between. CDR3: CAISVRADQPQHF. The CDR3 coding sequence is TGTGCCATCAGTGTCAGGGCGGATCAGCCCCAGCATTTT.

In this sample, this clonotype turned up many times. The V and J genes are TRBV27 and TRBJ2-4, with no clear D. This CDR3 has 13 amino acids. V was trimmed by 6 bases and J by 0 bases, leaving 6 bases between them. Germline assignment: CDR1 MNHEY and CDR2 SMNVEV (reference sequence). For the CDR3, the DNA is TGTGCCAGCAGCAATACAGCCAAAAACATTCAGTACTTC. Protein product: CASSNTAKNIQYF.

This clonotype was recorded at least ten times. V is TRBV6-2 or TRBV6-3 and J is TRBJ1-1, with a weak D call TRBD1 (5 bases). The V gene's germline CDR1 is MNHEY and CDR2 SVGEGT. Trimming left V 2 bases short and J 8 bases short, with 9 bases between. The CDR3 contains 12 residues. The DNA for the CDR3 is TGTGCCAGCAGTTACAGGGGACGAGAAGCTTTCTTT. Translating gives CASSYRGREAFF.

The chain uses TRBV20-1 and TRBJ2-1; D not certain. The germline CDR1 and CDR2 sequences are DFQATT and SNEGSKA (reference sequence). Trimming stripped 4 bases from V and 5 bases from J, with 15 bases between. The CDR3 covers 14 residues. The CDR3 nucleotides read TGCAGTGCTATTCGGTGGGCAAACCACAATGAGCAGTTCTTC. This codes for CSAIRWANHNEQFF.

This chain links TRBV7-8 with TRBJ2-7; D remains unclear. The V gene's germline CDR1 is SGHVS and CDR2 FQNEAQ. The CDR3 sequence is 14 residues long. V lost 3 bases and J 0 bases, leaving 9 bases between the germline ends. CDR3 sequence reads: CASSFRGLSYEQYF. The CDR3 DNA reads as TGTGCCAGCAGCTTTCGCGGCCTCTCCTACGAGCAGTACTTC.

This clonotype was observed many times. The chain combines TRBV12-3 or TRBV12-4 with TRBJ1-5; D is ambiguous. CDR3 length: 14 residues. Trimming took off 6 bases at V and 6 bases at J, with 15 bases between the two ends. The DNA for the CDR3 is TGTGCCAGCAGGCCGGGTCTTGAGCCTCAGCCCCAGCATTTT. It specifies CASRPGLEPQPQHF.

The chain employs TRBV29-1 and TRBJ2-6; the D is unclear. Trimming cost V 3 bases and J 0 bases, with 6 bases left between them. The CDR3 covers 14 residues. CDR1 and CDR2 (germline): SQVTM, ANQGSEA. CDR3 bases: TGCAGCGTTGAGTGGTTCTCTGGGGCCAACGTCCTGACTTTC. Residues: CSVEWFSGANVLTF.

This clonotype was picked up a small number of times. Here the CDR3 reads CASSPGPEETQYF. CDR3 nucleotide sequence: TGTGCCAGCAGCCCCGGGCCAGAAGAGACCCAGTACTTC. The chain recombines TRBV5-6 with TRBJ2-5; D gene unclear. The V end was cut by 4 bases, the J end by 3 bases, with 10 bases between. Germline CDR1 reads SGHDT; CDR2 reads YYEEEE. The CDR3 is 13 amino acids.

CDR3 bases: TGTGCCAGCAGCTTAATTAAAGGGGAGCAGTACTTC. It encodes CASSLIKGEQYF. The chain employs TRBV5-6 and TRBJ2-7; the D is unclear. The CDR3 contains 12 residues. The V and J ends lost 2 bases and 7 bases respectively, with 10 bases between them. CDR1 SGHDT and CDR2 YYEEEE come from the germline V gene.

This clonotype was counted many times. The chain combines TRBV20-1 with TRBJ2-3; D is perhaps TRBD1 (5 bases). The V end lost 6 bases, the J end lost 7 bases, and 17 bases lay between the germline ends. This CDR3 is 13 amino acids long. Germline V gene lookup returns CDR1 DFQATT and CDR2 SNEGSKA (reference sequence). This CDR3 is CSAVRGIENTQYF. The DNA for the CDR3 is TGCAGTGCCGTTAGGGGTATCGAAAATACGCAGTATTTT.

This clonotype has more than one count but fewer than ten. This chain connects TRBV12-3 or TRBV12-4 to TRBJ1-6, with TRBD1 matching 9 bases. The CDR3 totals 15 residues. Trimming at V came to 3 bases and at J to 4 bases, leaving 1 base not matched to a gene. In DNA form, the CDR3 reads TGTGCCAGCAGTTTTGGGACAGGGTATAATTCACCCCTCCACTTT. It is translated as CASSFGTGYNSPLHF.

This clonotype was recorded many times. The chain combines TRBV20-1 with TRBJ2-3; 14 bases are shared with TRBD2. Losses at the gene ends were 3 bases for V and 3 bases for J; bases not matched to a gene: 11. This CDR3 comprises 18 residues. Looked up from germline, CDR1 is DFQATT and CDR2 is SNEGSKA (reference sequence). This chain's CDR3 is CSARRPTSGREQTDTQYF. Here the CDR3 DNA reads TGCAGTGCTAGGCGGCCGACTAGCGGGAGGGAGCAGACAGATACGCAGTATTTT.

This clonotype was found a few times. J is TRBJ1-1 and V is TRBV28, with a weak D call TRBD1 (6 bases). Between the trimmed V and J ends, which lost 7 bases and 5 bases, there was a span of 20 bases. This CDR3 contains 15 residues. Germline CDR1 MDHEN, CDR2 SYDVKM. The CDR3 region has the DNA TGTGCCAGCAAGCGCAGTATCAACAGGGCTACTGAAGCTTTCTTT. Translating it yields CASKRSINRATEAFF.

The chain combines TRBV30 with TRBJ2-1; 10 bases fit TRBD1. The germline CDR1 and CDR2 sequences are GTSNPN and SVGIG (reference sequence). V shed 4 bases and J 10 bases; nucleotides not matched to a gene: 7. This CDR3 comprises 13 residues. DNA of the CDR3: TGTGCCTGGATCGGACAGGGGGTCCGGGAGCAGTTCTTC. Translating gives CAWIGQGVREQFF.

There are many counts of this clonotype. This sequence joins TRBV4-2 and TRBJ2-4, with unresolved D. V dropped 0 bases and J dropped 0 bases, with 12 bases sitting between them. The germline CDR1 and CDR2 sequences are LGHNA and YNFKEQ. The length of the CDR3 is 17 residues. CDR3 in amino acids: CASSQDRADLAKNIQYF. CDR3 nucleotide sequence: TGTGCCAGCAGCCAAGATCGGGCAGACCTAGCCAAAAACATTCAGTACTTC.

The CDR3 nucleotides read TGCAGCGTTCTGGTGAGATCTAACTATGGCTACACCTTC. This codes for CSVLVRSNYGYTF. The chain carries TRBV29-1 and TRBJ1-2; D is ambiguous. The V gene lost 5 bases and the J gene lost 0 bases, with 10 bases spanning the gap. There are 13 residues in the CDR3. CDR1 and CDR2 from the germline V gene are SQVTM and ANQGSEA. Variable domain in full (rest from reference TRBV29-1 and TRBJ1-2): SAVISQKPSRDICQRGTSLTIQCQVDSQVTMMFWYRQQPGQSLTLIATANQGSEATYESGFVIDKFPISRPNLTFSTLTVSNMSPEDSSIYLCSVLVRSNYGYTFGSGTRLTVV.

The CDR3 sequence: CASDRGFSGNTIYF. CDR3 nucleotide sequence: TGTGCCAGCGACAGGGGGTTCTCTGGAAACACCATATATTTT. The rearrangement uses TRBV7-2 and TRBJ1-3, with 9 bases lining up with TRBD1. The length of the CDR3 is 14 residues. Unmatched junction bases numbered 2, after V lost 8 bases and J lost 0 bases. The germline V gene has CDR1 SGHTA and CDR2 FQGNSA.

CDR3 in amino acids: CAFRQERDTEAFF. The CDR3 DNA reads TGTGCATTTAGACAGGAACGGGACACTGAAGCTTTCTTT. The chain has TRBV28 and TRBJ1-1, with D maybe TRBD1 (6 bases). The CDR3 spans 13 residues. CDR1 is MDHEN and CDR2 is SYDVKM in the germline V gene.